Here is one T cell receptor beta chain with its context. The antigen remains unidentified. The data belong to a study of T cells in localized non-small cell lung cancer. The study's findings and limits: Tumor samples were not multi-region, leaving intratumor heterogeneity unexcluded. Adjacent lung exhibited a median of about 50 among the 100 most abundant tumor clones. Longer overall survival accompanied higher blood T cell density. Clonality peaked in uninvolved adjacent lung rather than tumor.

The assay was immunoSEQ multiplex PCR, and TCRdb's table has in-frame clones only and misses some. The table shows some 12,000 clones, with 83% occurring only once. This clonotype was obtained from a male donor older than 55 with stage I lung adenocarcinoma. The material was peripheral blood, obtained before any cancer treatment.

For the CDR3, the DNA is TGCGCCAGCAGCCAAGATCGACTAGCCTCGACGGGGACCCAGTACTTC. Translating it yields CASSQDRLASTGTQYF. The chain carries TRBV4-1 and TRBJ2-5; 7 bases are a match to TRBD2. From germline, CDR1 is MGHRA and CDR2 YSYEKL. Trimming at V came to 0 bases and at J to 7 bases, leaving 11 bases not matched to a gene. The length of the CDR3 is 16 residues.